These T cell receptor beta chains were read from a single sample in a study of T cell responses to AZD1222 COVID-19 vaccine. Sequencing was performed with immunoSEQ multiplex PCR; in TCRdb, only in-frame clones are kept and a portion is missing. This repertoire shows some 170,000 clones, approximately 88% found once; its top ten account for approximately 4.3%. Sequencing used peripheral blood, obtained 28 days after the second AZD1222 dose. The origin of the receptors is an adult who received the AZD1222 COVID-19 vaccine. CDR3s include the opening cysteine and the closing phenylalanine or tryptophan.

TRBV18,CASSGGRQENNYGYTF
TRBV5-6,CASSPSQSRISGNTIYF
TRBV2,CASSGTGGTEAFF
TRBV6-5,CASSQRREETQYF
TRBV3-1/TRBV3-2,CASSPFLRGEQYF
TRBV10-1,CASSGLRLAGGPYEQYF
TRBV3-1/TRBV3-2,CASSQSSGNTIYF
TRBV3-1/TRBV3-2,CASAPHALTNYGYTF
TRBV5-1,CASRDTSNYGYTF
TRBV9,CASSLDRGGEKLFF
TRBV4-3,CASSQLLDWTDTQYF
TRBV7-9,CASSQDTVGGYTF
TRBV5-1,CASSRNREGEQYF
TRBV30,CAWSLSGSGTEAFF
TRBV5-4,CASSLVGRLYGYTF
TRBV6-4,CASSEWQGEGEQFF
TRBV5-4,CASSSPDRSNYGYTF
TRBV6-5,CASSSYRVGYTF
TRBV10-3,CAISGGEHQNTEAFF
TRBV30,CAWSPTGTYGYTF
TRBV4-3,CASSFSRRDGYTF
TRBV7-9,CASSLVGGQADGYTF
TRBV3-1/TRBV3-2,CASRPGSGELFF
TRBV6-5,CASSSHPRVDEKLFF
TRBV2,CATYQGTEAFF
TRBV5-6,CASSLDSRQGGWTEAFF
TRBV19,CASSIRQFSGANVLTF
TRBV3-1/TRBV3-2,CASSPLVGTGTEAFF
TRBV19,CASSPRTTVSSEAFF
TRBV18,CASSPRRDEQFF
TRBV18,CASSGTASGASREQYF
TRBV30,CAWSPRDEQFF
TRBV2,CASSRLAGDYNEQFF
TRBV7-8,CASSLGVSTGEGYGYTF
TRBV7-8,CASSLATLGINTEAFF
TRBV30,CAWSVRGTSGNQPQHF
TRBV6-6,CASSYRTQGTGNTIYF
TRBV6-5,CASSYSTRGFGELFF
TRBV30,CAWTSGVRGYEQFF
TRBV7-9,CASRQDRNYGYTF
TRBV27,CATAPGVSNQPQHF
TRBV4-1,CASKLGWANSGANVLTF
TRBV6-5,CATNLQGEGTGELFF
TRBV15,CATSRASGRGHQPQHF
TRBV29-1,CSVEYLNTEAFF
TRBV29-1,CSSGDSGKLFF
TRBV6-1,CASSVPGQGGTEAFF
TRBV6-5,CASRADRVSNQPQHF